This T cell receptor beta chain was captured in a study of graft-versus-host responses after intestinal transplantation. Turning to the study itself: Transplant types were multivisceral, liver-intestinal, or isolated intestinal. Whole-study findings and limits: Early after transplant, HvG declines were associated with peak levels of circulating GvH clones.

Once graft tissue had been processed, intraepithelial and lamina propria lymphocytes were released. This CDR3 contains 14 residues. V dropped 2 bases and J dropped 3 bases, with 11 bases sitting between them. Germline values: CDR1 SGHDN, CDR2 FVKESK. Assay used: immunoSEQ multiplex PCR; TCRdb lists only in-frame clones, some missing. The table shows just over 8,000 clones, with 65% to 80% occurring only once. Notes on this clone: Antigen unknown.

The sequences come from ileum tissue, collected around 460 days after transplant. The gene calls are TRBV14 and TRBJ2-7, with D perhaps matching TRBD1 (7 bases). This TCR derives from a human patient who received an intestinal transplant, so some T cells may come from the graft donor. The CDR3 sequence is CASSQTRGDYEQYF. As DNA, the CDR3 is TGTGCCAGCAGCCAAACCAGGGGGGACTACGAGCAGTACTTC.